This T cell receptor (beta chain) is from a study of blood T cell repertoires in COVID-19. Study in general: Nucleic acid was either cDNA or gDNA, and it came from T cells, B-cell-depleted T cells, or PBMCs.

As handled by the study authors: Reference gene primer amplification in the assay estimated nucleated cell counts. Generated by immunoSEQ multiplex PCR, the TCRdb table keeps only in-frame clones and is missing some. The V and J calls and clone size were taken over from that table, and D and trimming were inferred from the DNA. The sample gives 130,000 or so clones, around 84% of which show up once; under 10% is in the top ten. Germline V gives CDR1 SQVTM, CDR2 ANQGSEA. The CDR3 contains 13 residues. V lost 3 bases and J lost 5, with 12 bases in between. This TCR was sampled from a man aged 30-40 years with COVID-19, enrolled during active disease. This chain uses TRBV29-1 with TRBJ2-3; maybe TRBD1 (6 bases). Sequences were obtained from peripheral blood. The CDR3 region is CSVEWGRGDTQYF. Written as DNA, the CDR3 is TGCAGCGTTGAGTGGGGGCGCGGAGATACGCAGTATTTT.